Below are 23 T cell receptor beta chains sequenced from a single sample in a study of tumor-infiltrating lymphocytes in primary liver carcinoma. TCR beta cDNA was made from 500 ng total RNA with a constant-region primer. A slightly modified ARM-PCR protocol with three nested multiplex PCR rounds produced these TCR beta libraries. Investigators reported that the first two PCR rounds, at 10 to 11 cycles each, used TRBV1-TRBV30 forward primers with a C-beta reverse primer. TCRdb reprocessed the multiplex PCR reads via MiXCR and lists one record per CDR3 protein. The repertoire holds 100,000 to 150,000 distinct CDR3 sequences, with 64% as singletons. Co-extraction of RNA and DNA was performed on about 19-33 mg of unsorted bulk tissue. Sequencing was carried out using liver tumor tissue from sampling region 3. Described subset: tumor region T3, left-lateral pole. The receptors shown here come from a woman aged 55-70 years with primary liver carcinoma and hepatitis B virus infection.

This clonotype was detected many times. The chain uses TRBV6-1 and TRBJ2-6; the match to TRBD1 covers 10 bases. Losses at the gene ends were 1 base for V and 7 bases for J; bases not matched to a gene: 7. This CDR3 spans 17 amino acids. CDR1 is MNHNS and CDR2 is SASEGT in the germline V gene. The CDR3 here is CASSEGQGALGANVLTF. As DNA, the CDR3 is TGTGCCAGCAGTGAAGGACAGGGGGCCCTTGGAGCCAACGTCCTGACTTTC.

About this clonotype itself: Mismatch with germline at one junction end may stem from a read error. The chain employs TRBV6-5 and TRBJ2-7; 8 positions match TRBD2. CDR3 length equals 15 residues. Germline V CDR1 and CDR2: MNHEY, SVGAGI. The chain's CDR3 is CASSYSSGGEYERYF. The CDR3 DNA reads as TGTGCCAGCAGTTACTCATCGGGAGGGGAGTACGAGCGGTACTTC.

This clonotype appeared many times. In DNA, the CDR3 is TGTGCCAGCAGTCGACTAGCGTTCAATGAGCAGTTCTTC. Amino acid sequence: CASSRLAFNEQFF. V is TRBV28 and J is TRBJ2-1; 8 nucleotides agree with TRBD2. J gave up 6 bases and V 5 bases, and 3 bases lay outside the gene matches. CDR1 MDHEN and CDR2 SYDVKM come from the germline V gene. The CDR3 totals 13 residues.

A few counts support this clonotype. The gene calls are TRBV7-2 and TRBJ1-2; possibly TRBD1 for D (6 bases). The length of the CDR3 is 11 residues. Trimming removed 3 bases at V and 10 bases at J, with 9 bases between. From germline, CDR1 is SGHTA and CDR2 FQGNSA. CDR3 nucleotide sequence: TGTGCCAGCAGCTTCAACAGGGTCTACACCTTC. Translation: CASSFNRVYTF. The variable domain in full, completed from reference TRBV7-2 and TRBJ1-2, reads GAGVSQSPSNKVTEKGKDVELRCDPISGHTALYWYRQSLGQGLEFLIYFQGNSAPDKSGLPSDRFSAERTGGSVSTLTIQRTQQEDSAVYLCASSFNRVYTFGSGTRLTVV.

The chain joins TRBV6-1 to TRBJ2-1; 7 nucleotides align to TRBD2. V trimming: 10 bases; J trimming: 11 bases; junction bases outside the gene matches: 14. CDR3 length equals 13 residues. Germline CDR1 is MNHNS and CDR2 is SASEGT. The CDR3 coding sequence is TGTGCCACAATAGGGCTAGCGGCGACCCAGCAGTTCTTC. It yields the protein CATIGLAATQQFF.

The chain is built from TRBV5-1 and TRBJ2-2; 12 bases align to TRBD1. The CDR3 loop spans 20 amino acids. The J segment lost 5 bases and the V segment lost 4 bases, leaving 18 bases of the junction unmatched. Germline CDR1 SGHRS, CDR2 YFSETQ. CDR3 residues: CASSPGAVPGQGAKTGELFF. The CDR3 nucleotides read TGCGCCAGCAGCCCGGGGGCCGTTCCGGGACAGGGGGCCAAGACCGGGGAGCTGTTTTTT.

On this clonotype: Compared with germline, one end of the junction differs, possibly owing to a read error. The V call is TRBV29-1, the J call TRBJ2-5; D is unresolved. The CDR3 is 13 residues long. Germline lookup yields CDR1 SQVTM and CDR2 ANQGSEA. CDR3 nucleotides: TGCAGCGTAGAAGAACCGGCTAAAGATACCCAGTACTTC. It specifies CSVEEPAKDTQYF.

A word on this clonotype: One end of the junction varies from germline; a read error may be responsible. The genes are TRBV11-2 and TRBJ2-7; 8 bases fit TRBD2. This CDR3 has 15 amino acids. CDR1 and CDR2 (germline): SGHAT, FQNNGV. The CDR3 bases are TGTGTCAGCAGAGTAGAAGCGGGGGCCTCCTACGAGCAGTATTTC. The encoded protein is CVSRVEAGASYEQYF.

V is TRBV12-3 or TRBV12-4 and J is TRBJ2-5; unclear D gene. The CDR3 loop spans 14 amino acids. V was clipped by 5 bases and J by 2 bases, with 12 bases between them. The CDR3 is CASSIGPSQETQYF. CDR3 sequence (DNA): TGTGCCAGCAGTATAGGTCCGTCTCAAGAGACCCAGTACTTC.

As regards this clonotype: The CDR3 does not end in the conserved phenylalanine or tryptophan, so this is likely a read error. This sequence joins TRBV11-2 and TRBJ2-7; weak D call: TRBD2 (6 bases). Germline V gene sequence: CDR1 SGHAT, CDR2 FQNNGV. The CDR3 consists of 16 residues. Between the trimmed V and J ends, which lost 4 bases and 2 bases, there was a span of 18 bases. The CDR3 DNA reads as TGTGCCAGCAGCTCCCCGAGTGGAATAGCGGCCTACGAGCAGTACCTC. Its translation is CASSSPSGIAAYEQYL.

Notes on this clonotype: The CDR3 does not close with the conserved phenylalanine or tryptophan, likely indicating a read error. CDR3 bases: TGTGCCAGCAGCCCTGGACTAGCTGGCCCAAATACGCAGTATTCT. This gives the protein CASSPGLAGPNTQYS. The chain links TRBV11-2 to TRBJ2-3; 8 bases line up with TRBD2. The CDR3 runs to 15 residues. CDR1 and CDR2 (germline): SGHAT, FQNNGV. V shed 5 bases and J 7 bases; nucleotides not matched to a gene: 11.

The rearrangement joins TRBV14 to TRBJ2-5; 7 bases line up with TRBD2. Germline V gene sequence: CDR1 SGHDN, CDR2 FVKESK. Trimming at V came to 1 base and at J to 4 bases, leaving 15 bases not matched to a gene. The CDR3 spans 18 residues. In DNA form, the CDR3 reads TGTGCCAGCAGCCAAGGGCTCTTGGGCGGGAGACGAGCAGAGACCCAGTACTTC. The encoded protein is CASSQGLLGGRRAETQYF.

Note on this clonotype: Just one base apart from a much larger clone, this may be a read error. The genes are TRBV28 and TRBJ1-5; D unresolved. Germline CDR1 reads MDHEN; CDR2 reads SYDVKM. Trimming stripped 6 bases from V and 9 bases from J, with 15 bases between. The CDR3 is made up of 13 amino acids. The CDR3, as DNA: TGTGCCAGCAGACAAAATCCAATTCGGCCCCAGCATTTT. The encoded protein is CASRQNPIRPQHF.

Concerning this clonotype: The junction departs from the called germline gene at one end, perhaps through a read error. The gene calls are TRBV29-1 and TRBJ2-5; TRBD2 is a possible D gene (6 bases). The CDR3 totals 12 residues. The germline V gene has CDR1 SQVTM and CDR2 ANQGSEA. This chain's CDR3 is CSVGRTQGTQYF. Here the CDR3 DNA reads TGCAGCGTGGGGAGGACGCAAGGGACCCAATACTTC.

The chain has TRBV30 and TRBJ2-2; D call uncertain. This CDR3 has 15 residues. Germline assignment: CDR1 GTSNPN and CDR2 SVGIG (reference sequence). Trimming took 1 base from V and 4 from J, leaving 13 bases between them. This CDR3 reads CAWSGMGRGTGELFF. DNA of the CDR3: TGTGCCTGGAGTGGAATGGGTCGCGGCACCGGGGAGCTGTTTTTT.

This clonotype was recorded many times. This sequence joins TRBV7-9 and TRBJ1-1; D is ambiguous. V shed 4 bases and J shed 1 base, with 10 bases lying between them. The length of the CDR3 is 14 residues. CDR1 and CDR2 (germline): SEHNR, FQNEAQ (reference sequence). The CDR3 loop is CASSSPNRNTEAFF. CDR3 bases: TGTGCCAGCAGCTCTCCGAACCGGAACACTGAAGCTTTCTTT.

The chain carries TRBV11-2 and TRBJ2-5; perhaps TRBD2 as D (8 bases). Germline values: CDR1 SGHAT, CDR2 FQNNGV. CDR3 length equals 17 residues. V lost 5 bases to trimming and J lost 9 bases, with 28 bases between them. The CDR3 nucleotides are TGTGCCAGCAGCAGACCTACAGGGGCCGCCGGGGGGGAGGCCCAGTACTTC. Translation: CASSRPTGAAGGEAQYF.

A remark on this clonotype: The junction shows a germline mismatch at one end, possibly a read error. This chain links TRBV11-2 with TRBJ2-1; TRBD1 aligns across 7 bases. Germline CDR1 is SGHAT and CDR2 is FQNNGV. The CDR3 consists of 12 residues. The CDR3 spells CASSARGNVQFF. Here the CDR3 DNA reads TGTGCCAGCAGTGCCAGGGGGAATGTGCAGTTCTTC. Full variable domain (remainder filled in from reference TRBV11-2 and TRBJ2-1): EAGVAQSPRYKIIEKRQSVAFWCNPISGHATLYWYQQILGQGPKLLIQFQNNGVVDDSQLPKDRFSAERLKGVDSTLKIQPAKLEDSAVYLCASSARGNVQFFGPGTRLTVL.

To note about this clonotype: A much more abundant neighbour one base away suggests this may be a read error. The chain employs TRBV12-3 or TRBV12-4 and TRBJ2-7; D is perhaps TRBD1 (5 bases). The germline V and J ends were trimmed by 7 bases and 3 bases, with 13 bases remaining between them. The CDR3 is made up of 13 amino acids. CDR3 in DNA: TGTGCCAGCACCATGCAGGGCTGCTACGAGCAGTACTTC. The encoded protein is CASTMQGCYEQYF.

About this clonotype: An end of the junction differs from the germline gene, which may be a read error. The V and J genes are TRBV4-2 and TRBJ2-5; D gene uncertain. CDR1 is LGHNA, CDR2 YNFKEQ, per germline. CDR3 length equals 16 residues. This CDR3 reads CAISQGRLGQRETQYF. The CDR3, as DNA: TGTGCCATCAGCCAAGGAAGGCTGGGTCAGCGAGAGACCCAGTACTTC.

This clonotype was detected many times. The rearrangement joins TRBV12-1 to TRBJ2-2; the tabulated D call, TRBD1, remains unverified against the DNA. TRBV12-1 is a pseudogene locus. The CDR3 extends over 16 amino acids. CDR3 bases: TGTGCCAGCAGCACCGGGGGACAGGGCGACACCGGGGAGCTGTTTTTT. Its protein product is CASSTGGQGDTGELFF.

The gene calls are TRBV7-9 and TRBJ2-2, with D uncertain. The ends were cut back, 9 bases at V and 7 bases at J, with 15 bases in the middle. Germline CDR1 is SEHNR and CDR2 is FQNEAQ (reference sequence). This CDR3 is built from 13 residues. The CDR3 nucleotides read TGTGCCAGTAGCCTCCAACAGAGCGGGGAGCTGTTTTTT. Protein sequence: CASSLQQSGELFF.

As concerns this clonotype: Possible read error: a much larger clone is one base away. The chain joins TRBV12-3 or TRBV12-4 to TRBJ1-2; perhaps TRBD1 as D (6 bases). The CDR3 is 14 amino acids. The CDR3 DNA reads TGTGCCAGCAGTAGGAAGGGGGGGCTGGGTGGCTACGCCTTC. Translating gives CASSRKGGLGGYAF.